This section outlines one T cell receptor (beta chain) sequence together with its context. This CDR3 region has 15 residues. The J segment lost 7 bases and the V segment lost 2 bases, leaving 6 bases of the junction unmatched. The germline CDR1 and CDR2 sequences are SEHNR and FQNEAQ (reference sequence). CD3+CD4+ and CD3+CD8+ cells were FACS-sorted from thawed unstimulated PBMCs. The entry originates in a study of T cell clones after liver transplantation. For the study at large: Liver transplant recipients had immunosuppression withdrawal attempted within 2 years.

The assay was immunoSEQ multiplex PCR, and TCRdb's table has in-frame clones only and misses some. The sample yields approximately 55,000 clones, 65% to 75% seen once. The V gene is TRBV7-9, the J gene TRBJ2-1; TRBD2 matches at 9 bases. This sample comprised CD4+ T cells from blood, obtained before liver transplant. The TCR originated in a human donor who received a liver transplant. CDR3 DNA sequence: TGTGCCAGCAGCTTAACCCTAGCGGGGCCGAATGAGCAGTTCTTC. Its protein is CASSLTLAGPNEQFF.